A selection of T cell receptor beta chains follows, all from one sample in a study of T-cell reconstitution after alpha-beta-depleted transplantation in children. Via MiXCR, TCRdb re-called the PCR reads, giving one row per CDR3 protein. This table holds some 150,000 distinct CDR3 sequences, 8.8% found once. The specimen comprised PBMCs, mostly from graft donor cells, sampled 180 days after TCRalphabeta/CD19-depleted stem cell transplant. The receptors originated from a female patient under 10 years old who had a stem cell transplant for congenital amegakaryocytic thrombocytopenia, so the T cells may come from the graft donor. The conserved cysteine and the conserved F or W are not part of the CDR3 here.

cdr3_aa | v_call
SAGLGREQY | TRBV29-1
ASSRTGCWETQY | TRBV12-3/TRBV12-4
ASKEGAQAEAF | TRBV25-1
SARRAGGSYEQY | TRBV20-1
ASSQDVASGRTDTQY | TRBV3-1
ASSWDRGPYEQY | TRBV5-1
ASIFKWGGNEQF | TRBV12-3/TRBV12-4
SVGGQASSYEQY | TRBV29-1
ASSQDRGRNEQF | TRBV4-3
SAERDGSYEQY | TRBV20-1
ASSDTGANVLT | TRBV25-1
ASSENGRYEQY | TRBV10-1
ASSRRDKNTEAF | TRBV3-1
ASIIRVDQPQH | TRBV7-9
ASSWKAGYEQY | TRBV5-1
SARLRLSYEQY | TRBV20-1
ASKRQGATDTQY | TRBV2
ASSPRDYNGNEQF | TRBV11-2
ASSLRGVPTEAF | TRBV5-1
ASSTTGVSNQPQH | TRBV28
ASSGTPSNEQF | TRBV28
ASSLTGGPSYEQF | TRBV12-3/TRBV12-4
ASGQNTDTQY | TRBV3-1
ASSAYRGGQETQY | TRBV27
ASSQRGQNTEAF | TRBV3-1
ASSPAGLGALEQF | TRBV5-1
ASSPIAGGYYNEQF | TRBV28
ASSPGRAGETQY | TRBV7-9
ASSLGDPGTDTQY | TRBV12-3/TRBV12-4
ASVRGAWYGYT | TRBV6-1